This entry describes one TCR beta chain. The record originates from a study of CD8 T cells in Susac syndrome. With random hexamers, reverse transcription was performed on roughly 0.45 to 1 ug of RNA. TCRdb reprocessed the immunoSEQ multiplex PCR reads via MiXCR and lists one record per CDR3 protein. The data hold more than 150,000 distinct CDR3 sequences, with approximately 95% observed a single time. V lost 5 bases and J lost 5, with 21 bases in between. This CDR3 comprises 16 residues. Germline V gives CDR1 LNHNV, CDR2 YYDKDF (reference sequence). This chain links TRBV15 with TRBJ2-5; a weak D match, TRBD2 (6 bases). The sequencing sample was made of CD4+ T cells from PBMCs. This clonotype was sampled from a human donor with Susac syndrome. The DNA for the CDR3 is TGTGCCACCAGCGCGCCGCGTAGCCTCGGGAGTGAGACCCAGTACTTC. Protein: CATSAPRSLGSETQYF.